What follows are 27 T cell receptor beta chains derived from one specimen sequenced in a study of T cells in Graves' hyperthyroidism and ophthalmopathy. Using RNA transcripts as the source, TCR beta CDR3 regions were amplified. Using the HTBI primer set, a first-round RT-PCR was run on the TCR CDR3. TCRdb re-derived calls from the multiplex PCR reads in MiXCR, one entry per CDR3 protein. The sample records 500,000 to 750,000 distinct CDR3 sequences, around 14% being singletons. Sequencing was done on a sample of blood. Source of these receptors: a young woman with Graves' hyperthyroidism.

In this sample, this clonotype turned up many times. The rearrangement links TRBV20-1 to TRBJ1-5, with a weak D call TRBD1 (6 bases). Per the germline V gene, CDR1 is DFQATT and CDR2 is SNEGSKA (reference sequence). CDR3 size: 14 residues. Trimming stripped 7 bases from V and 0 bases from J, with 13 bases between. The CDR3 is CSVTTGYSNQPQHF. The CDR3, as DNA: TGCAGTGTAACCACAGGGTATAGCAATCAGCCCCAGCATTTT.

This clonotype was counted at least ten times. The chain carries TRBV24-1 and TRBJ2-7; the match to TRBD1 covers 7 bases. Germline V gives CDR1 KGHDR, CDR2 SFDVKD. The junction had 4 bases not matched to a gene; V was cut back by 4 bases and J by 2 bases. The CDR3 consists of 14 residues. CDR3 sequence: CATSESGTAYEQYF. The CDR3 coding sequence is TGTGCCACCAGTGAGTCCGGGACAGCCTACGAGCAGTACTTC.

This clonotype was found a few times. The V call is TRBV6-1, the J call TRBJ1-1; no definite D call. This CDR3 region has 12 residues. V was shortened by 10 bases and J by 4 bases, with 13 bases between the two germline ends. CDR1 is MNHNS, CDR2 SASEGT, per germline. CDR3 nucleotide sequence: TGTGCCACCTTAGACCCGAGCACTGAAGCTTTCTTT. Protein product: CATLDPSTEAFF.

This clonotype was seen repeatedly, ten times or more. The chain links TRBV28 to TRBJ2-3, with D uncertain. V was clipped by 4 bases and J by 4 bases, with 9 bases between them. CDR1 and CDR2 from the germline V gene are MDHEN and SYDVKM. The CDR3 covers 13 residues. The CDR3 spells CASSSYESDTQYF. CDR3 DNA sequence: TGTGCCAGCAGTTCTTATGAGTCAGATACGCAGTATTTT.

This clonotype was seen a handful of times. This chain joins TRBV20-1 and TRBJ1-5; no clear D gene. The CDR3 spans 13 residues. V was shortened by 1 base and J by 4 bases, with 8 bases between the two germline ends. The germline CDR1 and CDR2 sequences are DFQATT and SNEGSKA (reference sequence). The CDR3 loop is CSARVVGNQPQHF. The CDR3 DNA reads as TGCAGTGCTAGAGTGGTGGGAAATCAGCCCCAGCATTTT.

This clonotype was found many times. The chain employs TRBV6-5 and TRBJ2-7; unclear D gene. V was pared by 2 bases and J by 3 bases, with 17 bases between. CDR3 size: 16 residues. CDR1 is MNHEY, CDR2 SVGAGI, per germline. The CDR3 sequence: CASSYEKPSQGYEQYF. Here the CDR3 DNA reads TGTGCCAGCAGTTACGAAAAGCCCTCACAAGGCTACGAGCAGTACTTC.

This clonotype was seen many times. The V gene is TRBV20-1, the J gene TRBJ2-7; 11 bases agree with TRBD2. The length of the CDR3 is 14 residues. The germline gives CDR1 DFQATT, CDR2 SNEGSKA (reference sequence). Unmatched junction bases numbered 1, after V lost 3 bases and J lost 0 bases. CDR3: CSARGLAVSYEQYF. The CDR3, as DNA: TGCAGTGCTAGGGGACTAGCGGTCTCCTACGAGCAGTACTTC.

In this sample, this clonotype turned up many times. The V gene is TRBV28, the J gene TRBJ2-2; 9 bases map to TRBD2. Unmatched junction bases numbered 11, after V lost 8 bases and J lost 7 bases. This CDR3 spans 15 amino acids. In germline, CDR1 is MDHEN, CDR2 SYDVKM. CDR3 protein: CASSPAGGGGGELFF. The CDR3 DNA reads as TGTGCCAGCTCCCCCGCGGGAGGGGGGGGCGGGGAGCTGTTTTTT.

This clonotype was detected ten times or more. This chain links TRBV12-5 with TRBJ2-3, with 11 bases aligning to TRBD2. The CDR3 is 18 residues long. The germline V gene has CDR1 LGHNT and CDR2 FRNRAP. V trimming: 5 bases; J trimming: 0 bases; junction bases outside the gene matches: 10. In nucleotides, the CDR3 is TGTGCTAGTGGTCCCGGACTAGCGGGTTTCTCTAGCACAGATACGCAGTATTTT. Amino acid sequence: CASGPGLAGFSSTDTQYF.

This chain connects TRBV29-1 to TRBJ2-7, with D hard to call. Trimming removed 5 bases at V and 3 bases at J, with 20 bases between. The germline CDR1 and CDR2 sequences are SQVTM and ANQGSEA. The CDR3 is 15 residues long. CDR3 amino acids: CSVRWIGSPDYEQYF. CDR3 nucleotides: TGCAGCGTTCGTTGGATAGGGTCCCCCGACTACGAGCAGTACTTC.

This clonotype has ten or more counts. In nucleotides, the CDR3 is TGCAGTGCTGCGGGTAGTTCCACAGATACGCAGTATTTT. This encodes CSAAGSSTDTQYF. The chain has TRBV20-1 and TRBJ2-3; weak D call: TRBD2 (5 bases). Germline V CDR1 and CDR2: DFQATT, SNEGSKA (reference sequence). This CDR3 has 13 amino acids. V was pared by 5 bases and J by 2 bases, with 11 bases between.

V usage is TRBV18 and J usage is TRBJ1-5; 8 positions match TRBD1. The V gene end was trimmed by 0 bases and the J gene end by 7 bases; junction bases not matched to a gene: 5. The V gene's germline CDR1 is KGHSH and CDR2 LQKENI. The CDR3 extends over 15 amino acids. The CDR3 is CASSPPDRAGQPQHF. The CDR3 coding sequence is TGTGCCAGCTCACCACCGGACAGGGCAGGCCAGCCCCAGCATTTT.

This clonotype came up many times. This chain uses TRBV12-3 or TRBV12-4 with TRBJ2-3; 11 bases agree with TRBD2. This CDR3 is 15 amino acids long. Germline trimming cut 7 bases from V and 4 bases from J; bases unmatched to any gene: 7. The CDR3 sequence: CASTRSGRAPDTQYF. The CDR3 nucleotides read TGTGCCAGCACCCGTAGCGGGAGGGCTCCAGATACGCAGTATTTT.

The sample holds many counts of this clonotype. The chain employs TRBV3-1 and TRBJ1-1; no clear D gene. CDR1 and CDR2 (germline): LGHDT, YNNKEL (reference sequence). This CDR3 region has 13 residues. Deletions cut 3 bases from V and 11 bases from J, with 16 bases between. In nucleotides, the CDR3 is TGTGCCAGCAGCCAGAAGACATCAGCCGCGGCTTTCTTT. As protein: CASSQKTSAAAFF.

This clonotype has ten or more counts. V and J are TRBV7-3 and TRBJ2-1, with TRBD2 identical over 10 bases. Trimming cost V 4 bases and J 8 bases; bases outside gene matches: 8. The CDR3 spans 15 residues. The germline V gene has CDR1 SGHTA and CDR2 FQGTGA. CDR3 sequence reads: CASSSLSGRAYEQFF. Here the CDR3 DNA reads TGTGCCAGCAGCTCCCTGAGCGGGAGGGCCTATGAGCAGTTCTTC. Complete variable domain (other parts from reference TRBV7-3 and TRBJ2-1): GAGVSQTPSNKVTEKGKYVELRCDPISGHTALYWYRQSLGQGPEFLIYFQGTGAADDSGLPNDRFFAVRPEGSVSTLKIQRTERGDSAVYLCASSSLSGRAYEQFFGPGTRLTVL.

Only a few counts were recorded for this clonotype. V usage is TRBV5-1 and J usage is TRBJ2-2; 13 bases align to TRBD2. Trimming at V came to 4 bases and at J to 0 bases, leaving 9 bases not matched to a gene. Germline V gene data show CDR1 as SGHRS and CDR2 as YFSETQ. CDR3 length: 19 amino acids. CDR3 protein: CASSVDGLAGASNTGELFF. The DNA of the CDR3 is TGCGCCAGCAGCGTGGATGGACTAGCGGGAGCTTCGAACACCGGGGAGCTGTTTTTT.

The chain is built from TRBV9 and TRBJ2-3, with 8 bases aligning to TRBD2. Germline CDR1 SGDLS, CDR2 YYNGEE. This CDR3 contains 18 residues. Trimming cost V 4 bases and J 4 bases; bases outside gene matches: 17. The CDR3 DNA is TGTGCCAGCAGCAAAAGTGCCGGGAGGGCCGCCTGGCCAGATACGCAGTATTTT. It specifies CASSKSAGRAAWPDTQYF.

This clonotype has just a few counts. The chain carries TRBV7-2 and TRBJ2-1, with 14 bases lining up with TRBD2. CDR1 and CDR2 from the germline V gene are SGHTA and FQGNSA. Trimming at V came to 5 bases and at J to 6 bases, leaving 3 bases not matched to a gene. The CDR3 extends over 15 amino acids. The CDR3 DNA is TGTGCCAGCAGCGGGACTAGCGGGAGCTCCAATGAGCAGTTCTTC. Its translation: CASSGTSGSSNEQFF.

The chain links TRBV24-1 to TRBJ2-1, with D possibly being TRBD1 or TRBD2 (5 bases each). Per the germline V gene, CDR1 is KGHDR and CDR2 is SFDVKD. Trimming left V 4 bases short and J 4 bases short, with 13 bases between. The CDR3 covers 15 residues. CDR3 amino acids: CATSEGTNRYNEQFF. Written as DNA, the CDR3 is TGTGCCACCAGTGAGGGGACCAACCGTTACAATGAGCAGTTCTTC.

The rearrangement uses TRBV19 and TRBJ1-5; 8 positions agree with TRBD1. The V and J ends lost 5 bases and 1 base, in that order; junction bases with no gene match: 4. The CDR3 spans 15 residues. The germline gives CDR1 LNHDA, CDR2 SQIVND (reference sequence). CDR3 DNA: TGTGCCAGTAGTGTCAGGACAGGGAGCAATCAGCCCCAGCATTTT. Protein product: CASSVRTGSNQPQHF.

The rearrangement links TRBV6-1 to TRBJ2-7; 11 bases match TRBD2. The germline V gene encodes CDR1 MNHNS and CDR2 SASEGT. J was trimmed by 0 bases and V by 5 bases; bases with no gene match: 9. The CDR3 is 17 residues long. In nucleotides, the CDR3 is TGTGCCAGCAGTAAAGTAGCGGGAGGGCCCTACTCCTACGAGCAGTACTTC. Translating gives CASSKVAGGPYSYEQYF.

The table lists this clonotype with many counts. CDR3 DNA sequence: TGTGCCAGCAGCTCTCGGACTAATCCGTACCAAGAGACCCAGTACTTC. As protein: CASSSRTNPYQETQYF. This rearrangement joins TRBV11-2 to TRBJ2-5; tentative D call: TRBD2 (6 bases). The germline V gene has CDR1 SGHAT and CDR2 FQNNGV. V lost 4 bases to trimming and J lost 0 bases, with 15 bases between them. The CDR3 consists of 16 residues.

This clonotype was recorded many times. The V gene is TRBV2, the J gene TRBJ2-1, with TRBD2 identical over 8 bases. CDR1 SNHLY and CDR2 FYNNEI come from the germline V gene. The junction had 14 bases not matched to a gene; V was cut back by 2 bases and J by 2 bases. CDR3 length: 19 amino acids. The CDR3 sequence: CASSEPASTSGTTYNEQFF. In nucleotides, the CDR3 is TGTGCCAGCAGTGAACCCGCCTCTACTAGCGGCACGACCTACAATGAGCAGTTCTTC. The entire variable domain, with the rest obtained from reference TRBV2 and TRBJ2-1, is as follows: EPEVTQTPSHQVTQMGQEVILRCVPISNHLYFYWYRQILGQKVEFLVSFYNNEISEKSEIFDDQFSVERPDGSNFTLKIRSTKLEDSAMYFCASSEPASTSGTTYNEQFFGPGTRLTVL.

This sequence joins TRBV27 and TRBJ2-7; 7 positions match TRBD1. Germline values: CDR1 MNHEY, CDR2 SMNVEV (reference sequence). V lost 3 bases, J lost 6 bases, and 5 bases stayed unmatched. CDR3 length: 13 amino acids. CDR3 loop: CASSFTGELEQYF. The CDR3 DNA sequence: TGTGCCAGCAGTTTCACAGGGGAACTCGAGCAGTACTTC.

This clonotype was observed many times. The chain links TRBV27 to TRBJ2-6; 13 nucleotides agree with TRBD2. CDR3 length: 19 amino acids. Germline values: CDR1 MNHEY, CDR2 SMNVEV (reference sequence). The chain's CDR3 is CAGKGGTSGNSSGANVLTF. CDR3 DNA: TGTGCAGGAAAAGGAGGGACTAGCGGGAATAGCTCTGGGGCCAACGTCCTGACTTTC.

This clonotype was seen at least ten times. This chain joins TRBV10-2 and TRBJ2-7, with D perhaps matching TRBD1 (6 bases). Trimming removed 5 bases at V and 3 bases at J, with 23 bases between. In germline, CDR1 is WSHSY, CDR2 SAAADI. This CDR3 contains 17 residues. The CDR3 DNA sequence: TGCGCCAGCAGTTTCAGAGTGGGAACAGGGAAGATCTACGAGCAGTACTTC. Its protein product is CASSFRVGTGKIYEQYF.

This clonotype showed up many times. CDR3 loop: CASSQDLLSGSWVTDTQYF. In DNA, the CDR3 is TGTGCCAGCAGCCAAGATTTATTGAGCGGGAGTTGGGTCACAGATACGCAGTATTTT. The chain joins TRBV3-1 to TRBJ2-3, with TRBD2 matching over 8 bases. The trim removed 0 bases at V and 2 bases at J, leaving 13 bases unmatched. This CDR3 has 19 residues. CDR1 and CDR2 from the germline V gene are LGHDT and YNNKEL (reference sequence).